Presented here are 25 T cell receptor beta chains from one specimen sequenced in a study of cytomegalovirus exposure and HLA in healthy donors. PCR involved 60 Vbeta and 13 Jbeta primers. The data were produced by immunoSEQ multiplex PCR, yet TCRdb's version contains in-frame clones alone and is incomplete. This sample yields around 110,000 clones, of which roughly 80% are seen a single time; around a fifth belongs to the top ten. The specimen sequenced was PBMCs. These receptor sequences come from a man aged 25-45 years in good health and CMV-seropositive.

The CDR3 nucleotides are TGTGCCAGCAGTTCAACAGGGGGGACTTACAATGAGCAGTTCTTC. Translated, it gives CASSSTGGTYNEQFF. V gene TRBV27 combines with J gene TRBJ2-1; 8 nucleotides agree with TRBD1. The CDR3 has 15 amino acids. With 4 bases clipped from V and 4 bases from J, the junction kept 6 bases outside the gene matches. The germline V gene has CDR1 MNHEY and CDR2 SMNVEV (reference sequence).

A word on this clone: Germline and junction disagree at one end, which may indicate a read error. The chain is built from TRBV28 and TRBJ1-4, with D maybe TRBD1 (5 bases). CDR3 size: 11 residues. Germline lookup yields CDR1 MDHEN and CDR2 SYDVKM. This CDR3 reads CASSLKTVRVF. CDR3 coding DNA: TGTGCCAGCAGTTTAAAGACAGTTAGGGTTTTT. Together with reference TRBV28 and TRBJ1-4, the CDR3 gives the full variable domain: DVKVTQSSRYLVKRTGEKVFLECVQDMDHENMFWYRQDPGLGLRLIYFSYDVKMKEKGDIPEGYSVSREKKERFSLILESASTNQTSMYLCASSLKTVRVFGSGTQLSVL.

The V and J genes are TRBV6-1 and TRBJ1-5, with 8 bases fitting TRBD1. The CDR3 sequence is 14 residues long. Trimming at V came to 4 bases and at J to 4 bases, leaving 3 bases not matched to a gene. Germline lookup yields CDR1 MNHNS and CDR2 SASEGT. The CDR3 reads CASSGQGFNQPQHF. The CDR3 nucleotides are TGTGCCAGCAGTGGACAGGGGTTTAATCAGCCCCAGCATTTT.

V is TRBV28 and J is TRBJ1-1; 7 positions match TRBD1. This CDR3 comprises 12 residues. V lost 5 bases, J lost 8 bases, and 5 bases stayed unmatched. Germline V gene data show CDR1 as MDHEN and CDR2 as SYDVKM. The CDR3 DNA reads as TGTGCCAGCAGTACAGGGGACGACGAAGCTTTCTTT. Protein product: CASSTGDDEAFF.

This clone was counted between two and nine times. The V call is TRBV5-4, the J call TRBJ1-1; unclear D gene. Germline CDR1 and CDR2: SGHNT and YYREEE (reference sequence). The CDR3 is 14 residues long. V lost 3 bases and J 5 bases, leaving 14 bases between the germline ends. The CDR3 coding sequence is TGTGCCAGCAGCTGGTCCACCGGGAGAACTGAAGCTTTCTTT. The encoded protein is CASSWSTGRTEAFF. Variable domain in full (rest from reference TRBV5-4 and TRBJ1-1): ETGVTQSPTHLIKTRGQQVTLRCSSQSGHNTVSWYQQALGQGPQFIFQYYREEENGRGNFPPRFSGLQFPNYSSELNVNALELDDSALYLCASSWSTGRTEAFFGQGTRLTVV.

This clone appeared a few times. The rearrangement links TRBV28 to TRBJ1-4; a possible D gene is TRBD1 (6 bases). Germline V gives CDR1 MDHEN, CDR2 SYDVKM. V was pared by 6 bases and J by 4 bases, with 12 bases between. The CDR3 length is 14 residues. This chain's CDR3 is CASRKGGYNEKLFF. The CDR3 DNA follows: TGTGCCAGCAGAAAAGGGGGATATAATGAAAAACTGTTTTTT.

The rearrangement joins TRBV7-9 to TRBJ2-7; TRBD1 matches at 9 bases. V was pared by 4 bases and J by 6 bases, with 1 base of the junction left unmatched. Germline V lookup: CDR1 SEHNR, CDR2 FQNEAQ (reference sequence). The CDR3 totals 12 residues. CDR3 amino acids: CASSYRGLEQYV. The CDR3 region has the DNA TGTGCCAGCAGCTACAGGGGGCTCGAGCAGTACGTC.

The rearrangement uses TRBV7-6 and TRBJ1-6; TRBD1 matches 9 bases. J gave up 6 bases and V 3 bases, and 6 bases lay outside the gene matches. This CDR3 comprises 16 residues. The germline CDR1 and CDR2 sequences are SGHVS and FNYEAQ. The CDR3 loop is CASSFAGTGINSPLHF. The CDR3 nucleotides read TGTGCCAGCAGCTTCGCCGGGACAGGGATTAATTCACCCCTCCACTTT.

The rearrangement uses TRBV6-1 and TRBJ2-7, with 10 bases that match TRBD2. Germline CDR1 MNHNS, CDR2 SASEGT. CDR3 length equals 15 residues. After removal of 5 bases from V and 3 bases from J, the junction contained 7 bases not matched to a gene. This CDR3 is CASSPGTSAFYEQYV. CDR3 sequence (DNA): TGTGCCAGCAGTCCCGGGACTAGCGCGTTCTACGAGCAGTACGTC.

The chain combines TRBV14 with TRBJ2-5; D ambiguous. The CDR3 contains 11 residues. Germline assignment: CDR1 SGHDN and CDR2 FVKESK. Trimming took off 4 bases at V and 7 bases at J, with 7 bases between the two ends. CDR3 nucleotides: TGTGCCAGCAGCCTGACGGGGACCCAGTACTTC. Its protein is CASSLTGTQYF.

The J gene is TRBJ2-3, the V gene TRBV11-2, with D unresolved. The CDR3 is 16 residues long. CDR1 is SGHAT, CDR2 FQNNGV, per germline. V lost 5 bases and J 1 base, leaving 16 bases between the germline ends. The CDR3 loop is CASSLIRGARTDTQYF. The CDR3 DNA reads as TGTGCCAGCAGCCTAATCCGAGGTGCGCGCACAGATACGCAGTATTTT.

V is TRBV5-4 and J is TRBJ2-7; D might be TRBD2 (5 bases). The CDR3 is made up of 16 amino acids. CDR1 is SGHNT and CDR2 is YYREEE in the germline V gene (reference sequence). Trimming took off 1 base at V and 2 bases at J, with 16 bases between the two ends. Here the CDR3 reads CASSLIWQDWAYEQYV. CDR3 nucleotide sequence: TGTGCCAGCAGCTTGATATGGCAGGACTGGGCCTACGAGCAGTACGTC.

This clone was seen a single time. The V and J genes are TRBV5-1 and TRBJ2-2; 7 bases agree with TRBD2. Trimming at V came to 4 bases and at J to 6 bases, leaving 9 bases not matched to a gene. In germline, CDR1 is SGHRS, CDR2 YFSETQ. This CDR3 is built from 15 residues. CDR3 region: CASSRDGGGAGELFF. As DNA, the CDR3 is TGCGCCAGCAGCCGTGATGGGGGGGGAGCCGGGGAGCTGTTTTTT.

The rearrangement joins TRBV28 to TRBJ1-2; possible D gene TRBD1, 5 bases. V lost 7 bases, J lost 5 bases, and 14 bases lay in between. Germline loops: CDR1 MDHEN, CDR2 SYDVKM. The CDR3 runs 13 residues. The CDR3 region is CASTEGAGYGYTF. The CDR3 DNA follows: TGTGCCAGCACTGAAGGGGCAGGGTATGGCTACACCTTC.

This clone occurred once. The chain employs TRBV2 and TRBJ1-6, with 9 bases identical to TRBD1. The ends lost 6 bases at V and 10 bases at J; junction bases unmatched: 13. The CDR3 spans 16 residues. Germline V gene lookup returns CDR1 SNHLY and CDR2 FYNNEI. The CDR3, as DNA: TGTGCCAGCAGCGTTCAGGGACAGGGTATTCGATCACCCCTCCACTTT. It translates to CASSVQGQGIRSPLHF. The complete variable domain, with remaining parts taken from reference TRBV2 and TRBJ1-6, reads EPEVTQTPSHQVTQMGQEVILRCVPISNHLYFYWYRQILGQKVEFLVSFYNNEISEKSEIFDDQFSVERPDGSNFTLKIRSTKLEDSAMYFCASSVQGQGIRSPLHFGNGTRLTVT.

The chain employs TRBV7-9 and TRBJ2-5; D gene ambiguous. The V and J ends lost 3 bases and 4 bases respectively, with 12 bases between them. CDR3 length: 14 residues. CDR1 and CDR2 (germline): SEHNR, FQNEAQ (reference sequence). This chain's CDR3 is CASSFAAETETQYF. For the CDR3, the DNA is TGTGCCAGCAGCTTCGCCGCGGAGACAGAGACCCAGTACTTC.

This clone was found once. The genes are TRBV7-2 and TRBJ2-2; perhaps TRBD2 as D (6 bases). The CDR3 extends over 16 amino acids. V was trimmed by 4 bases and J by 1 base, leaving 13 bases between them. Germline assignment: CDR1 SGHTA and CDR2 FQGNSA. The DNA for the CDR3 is TGTGCCAGCAGCTCCTTCGGACTAAAGAACACCGGGGAGCTGTTTTTT. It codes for CASSSFGLKNTGELFF.

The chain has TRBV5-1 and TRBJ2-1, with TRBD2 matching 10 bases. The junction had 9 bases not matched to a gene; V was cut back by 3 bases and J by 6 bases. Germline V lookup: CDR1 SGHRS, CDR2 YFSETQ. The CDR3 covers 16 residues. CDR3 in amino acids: CASSSQRGGFPNEQFF. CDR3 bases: TGCGCCAGCAGCTCACAGCGGGGGGGCTTTCCCAATGAGCAGTTCTTC.

The CDR3 nucleotides are TGTGCCAGCAGCTTACGGACAGGGGGCGAAACAGATACGCAGTATTTT. Its translation: CASSLRTGGETDTQYF. The genes are TRBV7-2 and TRBJ2-3; TRBD1 agrees at 11 bases. V was clipped by 2 bases and J by 3 bases; unmatched bases: 4. Germline CDR1 SGHTA, CDR2 FQGNSA. The CDR3 runs 16 residues.

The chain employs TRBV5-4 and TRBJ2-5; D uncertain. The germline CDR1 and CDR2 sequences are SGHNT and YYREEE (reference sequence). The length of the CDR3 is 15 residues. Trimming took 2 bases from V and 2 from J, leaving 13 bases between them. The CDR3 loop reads CASSLRPEAQETQYF. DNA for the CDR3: TGTGCCAGCAGCTTACGTCCGGAAGCGCAAGAGACCCAGTACTTC.

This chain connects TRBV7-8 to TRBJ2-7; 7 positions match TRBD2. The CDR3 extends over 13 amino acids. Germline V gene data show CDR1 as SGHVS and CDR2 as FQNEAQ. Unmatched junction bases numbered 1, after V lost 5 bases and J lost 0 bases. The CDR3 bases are TGTGCCAGCAGCCGACTAGCCTCCTACGAGCAGTACGTC. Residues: CASSRLASYEQYV.

The CDR3, as DNA: TGCAGCGTGGACAGGGGGCGTGAGACCCAGTACTTC. Its translation is CSVDRGRETQYF. The gene calls are TRBV29-1 and TRBJ2-5; 11 nucleotides align to TRBD1. V lost 6 bases and J lost 5; bases outside the gene matches: 2. The CDR3 is 12 residues long. The germline V gene has CDR1 SQVTM and CDR2 ANQGSEA. Variable domain in full (rest from reference TRBV29-1 and TRBJ2-5): SAVISQKPSRDICQRGTSLTIQCQVDSQVTMMFWYRQQPGQSLTLIATANQGSEATYESGFVIDKFPISRPNLTFSTLTVSNMSPEDSSIYLCSVDRGRETQYFGPGTRLLVL.

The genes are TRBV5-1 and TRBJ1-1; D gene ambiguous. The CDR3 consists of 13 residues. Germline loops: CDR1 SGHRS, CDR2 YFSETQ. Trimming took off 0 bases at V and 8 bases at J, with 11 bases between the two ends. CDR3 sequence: CASSLDGSLEAFF. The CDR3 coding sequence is TGCGCCAGCAGCTTGGACGGGAGCCTAGAAGCTTTCTTT.

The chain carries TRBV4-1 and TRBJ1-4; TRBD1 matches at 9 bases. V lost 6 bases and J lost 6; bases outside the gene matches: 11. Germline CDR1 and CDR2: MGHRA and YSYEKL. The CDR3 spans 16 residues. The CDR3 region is CASSDEQGAIYEKLFF. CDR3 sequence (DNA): TGCGCCAGCAGTGATGAACAGGGGGCGATCTATGAAAAACTGTTTTTT.

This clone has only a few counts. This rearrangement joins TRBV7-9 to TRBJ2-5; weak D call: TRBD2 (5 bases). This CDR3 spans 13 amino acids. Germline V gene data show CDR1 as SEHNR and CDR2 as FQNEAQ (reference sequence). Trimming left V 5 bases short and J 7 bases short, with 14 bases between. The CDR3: CASSRSQGGTQYF. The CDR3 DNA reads TGTGCCAGCAGCCGTAGCCAAGGAGGGACCCAGTACTTC. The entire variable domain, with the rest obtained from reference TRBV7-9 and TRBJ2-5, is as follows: DTGVSQNPRHKITKRGQNVTFRCDPISEHNRLYWYRQTLGQGPEFLTYFQNEAQLEKSRLLSDRFSAERPKGSFSTLEIQRTEQGDSAMYLCASSRSQGGTQYFGPGTRLLVL.